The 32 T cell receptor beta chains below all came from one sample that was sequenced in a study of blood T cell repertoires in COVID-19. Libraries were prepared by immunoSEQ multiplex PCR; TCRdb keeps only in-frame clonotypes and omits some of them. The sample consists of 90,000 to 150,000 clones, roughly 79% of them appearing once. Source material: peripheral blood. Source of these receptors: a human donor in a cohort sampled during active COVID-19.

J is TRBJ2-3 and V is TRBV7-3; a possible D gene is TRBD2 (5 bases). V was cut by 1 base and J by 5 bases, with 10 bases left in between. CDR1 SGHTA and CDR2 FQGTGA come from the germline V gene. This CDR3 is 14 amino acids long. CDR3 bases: TGTGCCAGCAGCTTAAGCCCGGGGTTAGATACGCAGTATTTT. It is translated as CASSLSPGLDTQYF.

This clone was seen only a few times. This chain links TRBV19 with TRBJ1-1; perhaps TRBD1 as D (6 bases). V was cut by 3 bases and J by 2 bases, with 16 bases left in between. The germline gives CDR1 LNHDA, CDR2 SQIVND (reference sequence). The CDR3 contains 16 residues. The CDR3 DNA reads TGTGCCAGTAGTATCCCCAGCCAGGGGTTAAACACTGAAGCTTTCTTT. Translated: CASSIPSQGLNTEAFF.

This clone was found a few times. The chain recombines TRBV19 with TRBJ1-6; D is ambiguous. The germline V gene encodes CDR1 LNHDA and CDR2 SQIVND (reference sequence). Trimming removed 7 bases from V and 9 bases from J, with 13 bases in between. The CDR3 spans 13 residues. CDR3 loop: CASKDTAGSPLHF. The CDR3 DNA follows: TGTGCCAGTAAAGATACGGCAGGTTCACCCCTCCACTTT.

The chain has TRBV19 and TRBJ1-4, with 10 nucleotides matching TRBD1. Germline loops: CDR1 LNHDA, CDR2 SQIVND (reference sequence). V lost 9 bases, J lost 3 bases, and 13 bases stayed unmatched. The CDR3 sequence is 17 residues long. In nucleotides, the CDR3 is TGTGCCAGCCGGACCGTGGGACAGGGGTGGGCTAATGAAAAACTGTTTTTT. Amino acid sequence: CASRTVGQGWANEKLFF.

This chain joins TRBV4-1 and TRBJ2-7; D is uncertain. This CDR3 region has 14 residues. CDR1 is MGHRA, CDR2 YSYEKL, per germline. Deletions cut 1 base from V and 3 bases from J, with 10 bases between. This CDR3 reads CASSQGVTGYEQYF. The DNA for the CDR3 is TGCGCCAGCAGCCAAGGGGTGACGGGCTACGAGCAGTACTTC.

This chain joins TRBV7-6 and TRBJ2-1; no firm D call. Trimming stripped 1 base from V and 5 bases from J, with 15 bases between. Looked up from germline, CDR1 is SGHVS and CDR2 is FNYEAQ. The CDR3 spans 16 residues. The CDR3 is CASSLVRLSGHNEQFF. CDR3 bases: TGTGCCAGCAGCTTAGTGCGATTGTCTGGGCACAATGAGCAGTTCTTC. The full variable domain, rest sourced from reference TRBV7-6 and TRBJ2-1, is GAGVSQSPRYKVTKRGQDVALRCDPISGHVSLYWYRQALGQGPEFLTYFNYEAQQDKSGLPNDRFSAERPEGSISTLTIQRTEQRDSAMYRCASSLVRLSGHNEQFFGPGTRLTVL.

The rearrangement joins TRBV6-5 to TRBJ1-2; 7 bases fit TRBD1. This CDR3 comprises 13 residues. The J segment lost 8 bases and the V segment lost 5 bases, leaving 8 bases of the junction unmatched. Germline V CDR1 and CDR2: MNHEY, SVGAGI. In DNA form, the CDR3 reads TGTGCCAGCAGTAGACAGGGAGTGGGAGGCTACACCTTC. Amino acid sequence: CASSRQGVGGYTF.

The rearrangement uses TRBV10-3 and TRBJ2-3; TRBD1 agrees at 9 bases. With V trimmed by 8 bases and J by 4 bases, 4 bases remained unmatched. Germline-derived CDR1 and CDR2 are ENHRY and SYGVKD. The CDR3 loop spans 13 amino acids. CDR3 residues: CAIGQGKADTQYF. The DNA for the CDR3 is TGTGCCATCGGACAGGGGAAGGCAGATACGCAGTATTTT.

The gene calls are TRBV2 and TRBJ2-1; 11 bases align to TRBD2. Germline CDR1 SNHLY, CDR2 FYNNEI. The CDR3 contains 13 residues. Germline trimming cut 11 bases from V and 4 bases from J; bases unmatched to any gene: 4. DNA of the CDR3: TGTGCCGATAGCGGGAGGGGGTACAATGAGCAGTTCTTC. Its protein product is CADSGRGYNEQFF.

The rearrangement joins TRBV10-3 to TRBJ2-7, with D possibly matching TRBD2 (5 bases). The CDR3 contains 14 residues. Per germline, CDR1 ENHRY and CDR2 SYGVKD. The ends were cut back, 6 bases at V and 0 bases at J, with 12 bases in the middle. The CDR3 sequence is CAIRDSLSSYEQYF. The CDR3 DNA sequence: TGTGCCATCAGGGACTCCCTGAGCTCCTACGAGCAGTACTTC.

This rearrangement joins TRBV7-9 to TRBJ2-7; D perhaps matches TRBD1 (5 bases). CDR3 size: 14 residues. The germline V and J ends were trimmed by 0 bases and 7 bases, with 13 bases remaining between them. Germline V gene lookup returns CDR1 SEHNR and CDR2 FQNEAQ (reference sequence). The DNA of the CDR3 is TGTGCCAGCAGCTTAGCTCGACAGCCTCAGGAGCAGTACTTC. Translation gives CASSLARQPQEQYF. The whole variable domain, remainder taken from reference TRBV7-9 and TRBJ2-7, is DTGVSQNPRHKITKRGQNVTFRCDPISEHNRLYWYRQTLGQGPEFLTYFQNEAQLEKSRLLSDRFSAERPKGSFSTLEIQRTEQGDSAMYLCASSLARQPQEQYFGPGTRLTVT.

The CDR3 spells CATSESDRRGETQYF. The DNA of the CDR3 is TGTGCCACCAGTGAGTCGGACAGGCGGGGAGAGACCCAGTACTTC. The J gene is TRBJ2-5, the V gene TRBV24-1; TRBD1 might be the D (7 bases). This CDR3 spans 15 amino acids. Trimming took 4 bases from V and 4 from J, leaving 15 bases between them. Germline lookup yields CDR1 KGHDR and CDR2 SFDVKD.

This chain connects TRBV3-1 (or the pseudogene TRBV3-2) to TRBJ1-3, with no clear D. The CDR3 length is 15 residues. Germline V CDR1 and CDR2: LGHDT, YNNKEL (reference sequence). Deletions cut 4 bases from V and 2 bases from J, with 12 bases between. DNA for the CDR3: TGTGCCAGCAGCCCAACTATAAACACTGGAAACACCATATATTTT. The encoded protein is CASSPTINTGNTIYF.

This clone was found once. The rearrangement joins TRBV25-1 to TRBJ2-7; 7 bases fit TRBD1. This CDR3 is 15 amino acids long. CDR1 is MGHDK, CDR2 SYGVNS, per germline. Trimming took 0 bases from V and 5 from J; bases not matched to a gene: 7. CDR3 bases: TGTGCCAGCAGTGAATATAGGGGGCGCGCCCACGAGCAGTACTTC. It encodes CASSEYRGRAHEQYF.

The CDR3 DNA reads as TGTGCCAGCAGCGTCCAGGCAGGGCTGAACACTGAAGCTTTCTTT. Its translation is CASSVQAGLNTEAFF. The chain carries TRBV9 and TRBJ1-1; D is perhaps TRBD1 (5 bases). Germline loops: CDR1 SGDLS, CDR2 YYNGEE. Trimming shortened V by 2 bases and J by 0 bases, and 11 bases separated the two germline ends. The CDR3 contains 15 residues.

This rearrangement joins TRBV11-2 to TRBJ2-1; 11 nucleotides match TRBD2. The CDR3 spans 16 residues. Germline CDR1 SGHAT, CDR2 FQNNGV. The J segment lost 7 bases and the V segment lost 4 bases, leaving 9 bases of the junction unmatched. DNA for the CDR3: TGTGCCAGCAGCTCAGCTCTAGCGGGAGGTGGAAATGAGCAGTTCTTC. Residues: CASSSALAGGGNEQFF.

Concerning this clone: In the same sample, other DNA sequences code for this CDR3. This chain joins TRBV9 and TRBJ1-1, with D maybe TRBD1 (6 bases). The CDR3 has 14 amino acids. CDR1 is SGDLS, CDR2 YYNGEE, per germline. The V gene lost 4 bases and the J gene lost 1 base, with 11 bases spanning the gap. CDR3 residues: CASSSRGANTEAFF. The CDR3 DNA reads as TGTGCCAGCAGCTCCAGGGGAGCGAACACTGAAGCTTTCTTT.

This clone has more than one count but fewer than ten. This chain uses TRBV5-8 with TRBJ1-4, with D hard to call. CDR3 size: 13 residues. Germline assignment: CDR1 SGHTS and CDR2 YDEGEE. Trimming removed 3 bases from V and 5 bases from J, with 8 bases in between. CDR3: CASSYSGNEKLFF. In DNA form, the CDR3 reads TGTGCCAGCAGCTACAGTGGGAATGAAAAACTGTTTTTT.

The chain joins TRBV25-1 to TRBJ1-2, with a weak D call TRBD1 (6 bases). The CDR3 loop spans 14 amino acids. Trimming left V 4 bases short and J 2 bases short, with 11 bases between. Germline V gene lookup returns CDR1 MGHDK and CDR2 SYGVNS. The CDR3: CASSALGTNYGYTF. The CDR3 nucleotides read TGTGCCAGCAGTGCACTTGGGACAAACTATGGCTACACCTTC.

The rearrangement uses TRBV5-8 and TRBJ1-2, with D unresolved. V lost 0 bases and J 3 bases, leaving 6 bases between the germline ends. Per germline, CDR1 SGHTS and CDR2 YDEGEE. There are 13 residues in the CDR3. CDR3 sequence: CASSLGPDYGYTF. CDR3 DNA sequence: TGTGCCAGCAGCTTGGGGCCCGACTATGGCTACACCTTC.

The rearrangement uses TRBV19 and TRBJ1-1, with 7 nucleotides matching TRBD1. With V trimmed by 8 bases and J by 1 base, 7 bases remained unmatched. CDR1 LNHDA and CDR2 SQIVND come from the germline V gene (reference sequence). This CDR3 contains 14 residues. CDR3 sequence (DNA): TGTGCCAGTGGCGACAGGGTAGGGAACACTGAAGCTTTCTTT. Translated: CASGDRVGNTEAFF.

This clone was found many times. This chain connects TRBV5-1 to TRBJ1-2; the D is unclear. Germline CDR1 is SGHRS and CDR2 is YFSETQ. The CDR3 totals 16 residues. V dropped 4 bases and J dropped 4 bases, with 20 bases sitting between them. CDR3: CASSLAGRSDSYGYTF. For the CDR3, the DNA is TGCGCCAGCAGCCTAGCGGGTCGCAGCGATAGCTATGGCTACACCTTC. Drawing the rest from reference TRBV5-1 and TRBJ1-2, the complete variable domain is KAGVTQTPRYLIKTRGQQVTLSCSPISGHRSVSWYQQTPGQGLQFLFEYFSETQRNKGNFPGRFSGRQFSNSRSEMNVSTLELGDSALYLCASSLAGRSDSYGYTFGSGTRLTVV.

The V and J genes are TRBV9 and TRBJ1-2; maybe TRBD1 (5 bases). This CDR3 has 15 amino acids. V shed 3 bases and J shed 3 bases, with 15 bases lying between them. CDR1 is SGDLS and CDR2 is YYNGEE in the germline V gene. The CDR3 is CASSAWGGSYYGYTF. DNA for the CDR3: TGTGCCAGCAGCGCCTGGGGGGGGTCCTACTATGGCTACACCTTC.

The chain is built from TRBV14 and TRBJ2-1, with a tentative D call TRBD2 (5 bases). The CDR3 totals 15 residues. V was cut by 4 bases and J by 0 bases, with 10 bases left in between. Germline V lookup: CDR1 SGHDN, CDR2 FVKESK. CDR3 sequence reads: CASSPLATSYNEQFF. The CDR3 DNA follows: TGTGCCAGCAGCCCATTAGCGACCTCCTACAATGAGCAGTTCTTC. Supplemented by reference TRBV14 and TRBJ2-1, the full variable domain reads EAGVTQFPSHSVIEKGQTVTLRCDPISGHDNLYWYRRVMGKEIKFLLHFVKESKQDESGMPNNRFLAERTGGTYSTLKVQPAELEDSGVYFCASSPLATSYNEQFFGPGTRLTVL.

The CDR3 loop reads CASSQSPTARGRDTQYF. CDR3 bases: TGCGCCAGCAGCCAAAGCCCCACGGCGCGGGGCAGAGATACGCAGTATTTT. The rearrangement joins TRBV4-3 to TRBJ2-3, with D maybe TRBD2 (6 bases). This CDR3 contains 17 residues. CDR1 is LGHNA and CDR2 is YSLEER in the germline V gene. Trimming removed 2 bases from V and 5 bases from J, with 20 bases in between.

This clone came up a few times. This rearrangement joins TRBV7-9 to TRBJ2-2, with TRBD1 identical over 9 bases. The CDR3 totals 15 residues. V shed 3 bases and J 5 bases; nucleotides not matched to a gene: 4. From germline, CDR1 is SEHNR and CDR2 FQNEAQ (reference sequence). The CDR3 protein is CASSLGTGSTGELFF. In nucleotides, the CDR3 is TGTGCCAGCAGCTTGGGGACAGGGAGTACCGGGGAGCTGTTTTTT. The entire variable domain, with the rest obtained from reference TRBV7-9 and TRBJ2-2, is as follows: DTGVSQNPRHKITKRGQNVTFRCDPISEHNRLYWYRQTLGQGPEFLTYFQNEAQLEKSRLLSDRFSAERPKGSFSTLEIQRTEQGDSAMYLCASSLGTGSTGELFFGEGSRLTVL.

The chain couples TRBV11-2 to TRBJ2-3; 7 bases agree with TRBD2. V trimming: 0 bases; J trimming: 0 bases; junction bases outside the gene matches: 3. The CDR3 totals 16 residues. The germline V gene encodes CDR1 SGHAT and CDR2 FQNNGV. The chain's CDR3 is CASSLEVSGSTDTQYF. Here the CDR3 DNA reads TGTGCCAGCAGCTTAGAGGTTAGCGGGAGCACAGATACGCAGTATTTT. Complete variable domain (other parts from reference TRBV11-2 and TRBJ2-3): EAGVAQSPRYKIIEKRQSVAFWCNPISGHATLYWYQQILGQGPKLLIQFQNNGVVDDSQLPKDRFSAERLKGVDSTLKIQPAKLEDSAVYLCASSLEVSGSTDTQYFGPGTRLTVL.

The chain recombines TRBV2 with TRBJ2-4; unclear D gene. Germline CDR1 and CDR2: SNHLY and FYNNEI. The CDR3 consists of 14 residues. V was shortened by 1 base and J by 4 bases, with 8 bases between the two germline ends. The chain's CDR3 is CASSEVGAKNIQYF. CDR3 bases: TGTGCCAGCAGTGAAGTGGGCGCGAAAAACATTCAGTACTTC.

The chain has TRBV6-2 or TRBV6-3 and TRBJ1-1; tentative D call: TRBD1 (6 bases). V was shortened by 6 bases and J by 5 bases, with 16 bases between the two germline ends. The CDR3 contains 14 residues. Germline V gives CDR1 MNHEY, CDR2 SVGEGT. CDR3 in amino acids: CASSFGQIETEAFF. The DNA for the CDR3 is TGTGCCAGCAGCTTTGGACAGATCGAAACTGAAGCTTTCTTT.

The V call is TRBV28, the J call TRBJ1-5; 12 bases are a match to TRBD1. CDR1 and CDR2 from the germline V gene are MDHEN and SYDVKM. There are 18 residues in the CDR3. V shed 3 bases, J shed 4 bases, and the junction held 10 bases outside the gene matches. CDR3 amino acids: CASSLPGTGGRRNQPQHF. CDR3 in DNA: TGTGCCAGCAGTTTGCCGGGGACAGGGGGCCGTCGAAATCAGCCCCAGCATTTT.

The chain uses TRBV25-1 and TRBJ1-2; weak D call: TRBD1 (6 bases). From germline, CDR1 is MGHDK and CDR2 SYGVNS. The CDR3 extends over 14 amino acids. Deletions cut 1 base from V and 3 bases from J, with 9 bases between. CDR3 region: CASSEFTGHYGYTF. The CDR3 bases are TGTGCCAGCAGTGAATTCACAGGGCACTATGGCTACACCTTC.

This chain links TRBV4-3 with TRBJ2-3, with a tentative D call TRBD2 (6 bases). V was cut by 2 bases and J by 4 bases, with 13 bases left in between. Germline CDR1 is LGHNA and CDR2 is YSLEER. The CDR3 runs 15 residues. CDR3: CASSQIVGGADTQYF. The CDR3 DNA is TGCGCCAGCAGCCAAATCGTGGGAGGTGCAGATACGCAGTATTTT.